This T cell receptor (beta chain) was recorded in a study of control samples from healthy donors and cancer patients. Clones were read by immunoSEQ multiplex PCR, and TCRdb kept only the in-frame ones, dropping some. The data show fewer than 100,000 clones, about 88% seen once. This TCR was recovered from a woman in her forties or fifties in good health. Sequencing input: blood.

The CDR3 DNA sequence: TGTGCCAGCAGGCTAAGCGACCTCCAGGGTGCGAACGGCTACACCTTC. Translated, it gives CASRLSDLQGANGYTF. The chain recombines TRBV6-6 with TRBJ1-2; D possibly corresponds to TRBD1 (5 bases). The CDR3 totals 16 residues. V lost 6 bases and J lost 8, with 25 bases in between. CDR1 is MNHNY and CDR2 is SVGAGI in the germline V gene (reference sequence).